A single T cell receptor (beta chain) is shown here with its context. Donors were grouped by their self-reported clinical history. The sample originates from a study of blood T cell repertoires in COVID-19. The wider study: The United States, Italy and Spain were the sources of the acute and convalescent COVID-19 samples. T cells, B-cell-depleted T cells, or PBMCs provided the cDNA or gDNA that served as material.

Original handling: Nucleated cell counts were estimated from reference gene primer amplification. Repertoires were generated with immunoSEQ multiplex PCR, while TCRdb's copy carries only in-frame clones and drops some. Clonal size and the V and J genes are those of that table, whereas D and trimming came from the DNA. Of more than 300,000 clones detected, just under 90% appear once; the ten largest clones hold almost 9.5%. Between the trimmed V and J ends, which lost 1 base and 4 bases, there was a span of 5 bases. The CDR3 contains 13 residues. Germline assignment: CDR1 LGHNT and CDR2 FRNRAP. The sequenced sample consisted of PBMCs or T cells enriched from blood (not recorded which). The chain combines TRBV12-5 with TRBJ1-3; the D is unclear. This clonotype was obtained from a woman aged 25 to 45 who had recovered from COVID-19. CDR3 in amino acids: CASGLEQGNTIYF. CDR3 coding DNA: TGTGCTAGTGGTTTGGAACAGGGAAACACCATATATTTT.